This note documents a single T cell receptor (beta chain) sequence. Every subset's genomic DNA went evenly onto several immunoSEQ plates. The method was immunoSEQ multiplex PCR; TCRdb's version includes in-frame clones alone and lacks a portion of them. The sample holds over 75,000 clones, 68% seen once. The sample is drawn from a study of shared clonotypes between healthy human individuals. Germline CDR1 and CDR2: MGHDK and SYGVNS. Trimming removed 4 bases from V and 0 bases from J, with 9 bases in between. The CDR3 consists of 15 residues. Adult Caucasians living in Nashville, Tennessee made up all of the donors. The CD8 memory fraction combined CD45RO+ cells with TemRA cells (CCR7-negative CD45RA+).

Specimen: memory CD8+ T cells sorted from blood. Indicated subset: CD45RO+ cells pooled with CCR7-negative TemRA cells. The TCR was taken from a man aged 30 to 45 in good health. V and J are TRBV25-1 and TRBJ1-4; D is perhaps TRBD1 (5 bases). CDR3 sequence (DNA): TGTGCCAGCAGTGCTCCGGGACCAACTAATGAAAAACTGTTTTTT. Amino acids: CASSAPGPTNEKLFF.